The 27 T cell receptor beta chains in this list originate from one sample, sequenced in a study of blood T cell repertoires in COVID-19. Method: immunoSEQ multiplex PCR; TCRdb's copy keeps in-frame clones and lacks some. Of some 300,000 clones in the sample, about 91% were seen once. The specimen sequenced was PBMCs or T cells enriched from blood (not recorded which). These TCRs come from a woman in her 40s who had recovered from COVID-19.

J is TRBJ2-7 and V is TRBV11-2; tentatively, D is TRBD2 (5 bases). The V gene lost 9 bases and the J gene lost 6 bases, with 18 bases spanning the gap. The CDR3 is 13 residues long. Per germline, CDR1 SGHAT and CDR2 FQNNGV. CDR3 in amino acids: CASIAGTEGEQYF. The CDR3 bases are TGTGCCAGTATTGCGGGTACTGAGGGCGAGCAGTACTTC.

This clone was observed a single time. The chain combines TRBV6-5 with TRBJ2-6; D is perhaps TRBD2 (5 bases). The CDR3 covers 15 residues. Germline V gene sequence: CDR1 MNHEY, CDR2 SVGAGI. The V end was cut by 2 bases, the J end by 5 bases, with 10 bases between. This CDR3 reads CASSYLSGRANVLTF. The CDR3 bases are TGTGCCAGCAGTTACCTCTCCGGGAGGGCCAACGTCCTGACTTTC.

This sequence joins TRBV6-6 and TRBJ2-4, with TRBD1 identical over 8 bases. J was trimmed by 4 bases and V by 5 bases; bases with no gene match: 16. Germline-derived CDR1 and CDR2 are MNHNY and SVGAGI (reference sequence). This CDR3 region has 18 residues. CDR3 loop: CASSHVTGGGHPKNIQYF. CDR3 bases: TGTGCCAGCAGTCATGTTACAGGGGGTGGCCATCCAAAAAACATTCAGTACTTC.

The V gene is TRBV2, the J gene TRBJ2-7, with 8 bases fitting TRBD2. The J segment lost 7 bases and the V segment lost 6 bases, leaving 11 bases of the junction unmatched. Germline loops: CDR1 SNHLY, CDR2 FYNNEI. The CDR3 extends over 14 amino acids. CDR3 loop: CASRGSGVAGEQYF. CDR3 nucleotides: TGTGCCAGCAGGGGTAGCGGGGTAGCGGGAGAGCAGTACTTC.

The V call is TRBV11-2, the J call TRBJ2-4; possible D gene TRBD1, 6 bases. This CDR3 spans 15 amino acids. CDR1 is SGHAT and CDR2 is FQNNGV in the germline V gene. V lost 5 bases to trimming and J lost 7 bases, with 18 bases between them. CDR3 nucleotide sequence: TGTGCCAGCAGCCGAAGGGGTGTTCAGGGGAACATTCAGTACTTC. Translated: CASSRRGVQGNIQYF. Combining the CDR3 with reference TRBV11-2 and TRBJ2-4 gives the whole variable domain EAGVAQSPRYKIIEKRQSVAFWCNPISGHATLYWYQQILGQGPKLLIQFQNNGVVDDSQLPKDRFSAERLKGVDSTLKIQPAKLEDSAVYLCASSRRGVQGNIQYFGAGTRLSVL.

The chain uses TRBV4-1 and TRBJ1-1; D unresolved. The CDR3 runs to 15 residues. V dropped 1 base and J dropped 0 bases, with 9 bases sitting between them. CDR1 and CDR2 (germline): MGHRA, YSYEKL. CDR3 nucleotide sequence: TGCGCCAGCAGCCAAGGGGCAGGCATGAACACTGAAGCTTTCTTT. Residues: CASSQGAGMNTEAFF.

The chain is built from TRBV5-5 and TRBJ2-3; 9 bases fit TRBD1. CDR3 length: 15 amino acids. The junction had 8 bases not matched to a gene; V was cut back by 5 bases and J by 4 bases. The V gene's germline CDR1 is SGHKS and CDR2 YYEKEE (reference sequence). The CDR3 nucleotides are TGTGCCAGCAGGACCGGGACAGGGATCCCAGATACGCAGTATTTT. It translates to CASRTGTGIPDTQYF.

This clone showed up just a few times. This chain uses TRBV2 with TRBJ2-7; 7 nucleotides line up with TRBD2. CDR3 length: 13 amino acids. V was clipped by 8 bases and J by 4 bases; unmatched bases: 8. In germline, CDR1 is SNHLY, CDR2 FYNNEI. The CDR3 DNA reads TGTGCCAGCGCCCTGGGGAGGGGATACGAGCAGTACTTC. The encoded protein is CASALGRGYEQYF.

This sequence joins TRBV11-2 and TRBJ2-3; D might be TRBD2 (5 bases). The germline gives CDR1 SGHAT, CDR2 FQNNGV. The CDR3 length is 16 residues. V dropped 5 bases and J dropped 1 base, with 16 bases sitting between them. CDR3 amino acids: CASSREFGGGTDTQYF. The CDR3 region has the DNA TGTGCCAGCAGCCGAGAGTTCGGAGGTGGCACAGATACGCAGTATTTT.

The sample holds one count of this clone. V usage is TRBV12-3 or TRBV12-4 and J usage is TRBJ1-1; tentative D call: TRBD1 (5 bases). The CDR3 extends over 13 amino acids. Trimming took off 2 bases at V and 4 bases at J, with 8 bases between the two ends. CDR3 residues: CASSLMTVTEAFF. As DNA, the CDR3 is TGTGCCAGCAGTTTAATGACAGTCACTGAAGCTTTCTTT.

The rearrangement links TRBV2 to TRBJ1-5; 8 bases line up with TRBD1. The germline CDR1 and CDR2 sequences are SNHLY and FYNNEI. This CDR3 spans 17 amino acids. J gave up 6 bases and V 0 bases, and 10 bases lay outside the gene matches. The CDR3 region is CASSEASPRQGSQPQHF. The DNA for the CDR3 is TGTGCCAGCAGTGAAGCGTCGCCGAGACAGGGGTCTCAGCCCCAGCATTTT. Full variable domain (rest looked up from reference TRBV2 and TRBJ1-5): EPEVTQTPSHQVTQMGQEVILRCVPISNHLYFYWYRQILGQKVEFLVSFYNNEISEKSEIFDDQFSVERPDGSNFTLKIRSTKLEDSAMYFCASSEASPRQGSQPQHFGDGTRLSIL.

The chain is built from TRBV6-5 and TRBJ2-7; 10 positions agree with TRBD1. The V gene's germline CDR1 is MNHEY and CDR2 SVGAGI. This CDR3 spans 15 amino acids. J lost 3 bases, V lost 6 bases, and 8 bases had no gene match. As DNA, the CDR3 is TGTGCCAGCAGGGAGGGGACAGGGGTAATCTACGAGCAGTACTTC. It codes for CASREGTGVIYEQYF.

The chain employs TRBV7-3 and TRBJ2-3; 7 bases fit TRBD2. This CDR3 region has 17 residues. Unmatched junction bases numbered 13, after V lost 5 bases and J lost 2 bases. Germline CDR1 is SGHTA and CDR2 is FQGTGA. The CDR3 bases are TGTGCCAGCAGCCCTGGAGTCGGAGGGAGGGACACAGATACGCAGTATTTT. It is translated as CASSPGVGGRDTDTQYF.

This clone was observed once. The chain employs TRBV9 and TRBJ2-5; D perhaps matches TRBD2 (6 bases). The CDR3 is 14 residues long. V gave up 3 bases and J gave up 4 bases, with 13 bases separating them. CDR1 is SGDLS and CDR2 is YYNGEE in the germline V gene. This CDR3 reads CASSGFGGGETQYF. CDR3 DNA: TGTGCCAGCAGCGGTTTCGGGGGTGGAGAGACCCAGTACTTC.

On this clone itself: Distinct nucleotide sequences in the sample also encode this CDR3. The chain couples TRBV6-5 to TRBJ1-5; the match to TRBD1 covers 9 bases. V lost 6 bases and J lost 4; bases outside the gene matches: 7. CDR1 and CDR2 from the germline V gene are MNHEY and SVGAGI. The CDR3 runs 15 residues. The CDR3 DNA sequence: TGTGCCAGCAGCTCCGGGACAGGGAGTAATCAGCCCCAGCATTTT. Translating it yields CASSSGTGSNQPQHF.

The V call is TRBV27, the J call TRBJ2-1, with a possible D match to TRBD1 (6 bases). Germline CDR1 and CDR2: MNHEY and SMNVEV (reference sequence). CDR3 length equals 14 residues. The V and J ends lost 4 bases and 6 bases respectively, with 13 bases between them. CDR3 region: CASSYEARGNEQFF. The CDR3, as DNA: TGTGCCAGCAGTTATGAGGCCAGGGGCAATGAGCAGTTCTTC.

This clone was detected only a few times. The chain is built from TRBV9 and TRBJ1-5; D perhaps matches TRBD1 (5 bases). The CDR3 covers 14 residues. V was pared by 8 bases and J by 3 bases, with 15 bases between. CDR1 and CDR2 (germline): SGDLS, YYNGEE. The CDR3 DNA sequence: TGTGCCAGTTCCCCAGGGCCACTCAATCAGCCCCAGCATTTT. This encodes CASSPGPLNQPQHF.

This chain links TRBV19 with TRBJ2-1; TRBD2 matches at 8 bases. The CDR3 covers 12 residues. Germline V gene data show CDR1 as LNHDA and CDR2 as SQIVND (reference sequence). Trimming cost V 5 bases and J 7 bases; bases outside gene matches: 1. In DNA, the CDR3 is TGTGCCAGTAGTCGGGGGGGGAATGAGCAGTTCTTC. This sequence encodes CASSRGGNEQFF. Combining the CDR3 with reference TRBV19 and TRBJ2-1 gives the whole variable domain DGGITQSPKYLFRKEGQNVTLSCEQNLNHDAMYWYRQDPGQGLRLIYYSQIVNDFQKGDIAEGYSVSREKKESFPLTVTSAQKNPTAFYLCASSRGGNEQFFGPGTRLTVL.

In nucleotides, the CDR3 is TGTGCCAGCAGCTTAGCGCAGGGGGAGTACGAGCAGTACTTC. The encoded protein is CASSLAQGEYEQYF. The genes are TRBV7-8 and TRBJ2-7, with 7 positions matching TRBD1. The germline CDR1 and CDR2 sequences are SGHVS and FQNEAQ. The CDR3 has 14 residues. V shed 0 bases, J shed 4 bases, and the junction held 3 bases outside the gene matches.

The V and J genes are TRBV15 and TRBJ1-2; the D is unclear. Germline V gene lookup returns CDR1 LNHNV and CDR2 YYDKDF (reference sequence). The CDR3 has 12 amino acids. With 1 base removed from V and 5 bases from J, the gap between germline ends came to 5 bases. The CDR3 DNA reads TGTGCCACCAGCAGAGCCGAGTATGGCTACACCTTC. It yields the protein CATSRAEYGYTF.

J is TRBJ1-5 and V is TRBV5-1, with D uncertain. Germline V lookup: CDR1 SGHRS, CDR2 YFSETQ. The germline V and J ends were trimmed by 0 bases and 6 bases, with 7 bases remaining between them. The CDR3 is 13 amino acids. CDR3 region: CASSLEAGQPQHF. The CDR3, as DNA: TGCGCCAGCAGCTTGGAGGCAGGTCAGCCCCAGCATTTT.

The chain joins TRBV28 to TRBJ1-1, with TRBD1 identical over 7 bases. CDR1 is MDHEN, CDR2 SYDVKM, per germline. Trimming at V came to 6 bases and at J to 1 base, leaving 5 bases not matched to a gene. CDR3 size: 14 residues. The DNA of the CDR3 is TGTGCCAGCAGGACAGGGCCCAAGAACACTGAAGCTTTCTTT. It specifies CASRTGPKNTEAFF.

The DNA of the CDR3 is TGTGCCAGCAGTGTCGGGACACGAAGGTACAATGAGCAGTTCTTC. The encoded protein is CASSVGTRRYNEQFF. The J gene is TRBJ2-1, the V gene TRBV25-1, with D perhaps TRBD1 (6 bases). Trimming stripped 4 bases from V and 4 bases from J, with 14 bases between. CDR1 is MGHDK and CDR2 is SYGVNS in the germline V gene. This CDR3 has 15 residues.

The chain has TRBV14 and TRBJ2-7; 7 nucleotides agree with TRBD2. The CDR3 length is 14 residues. CDR1 is SGHDN and CDR2 is FVKESK in the germline V gene. V gave up 4 bases and J gave up 3 bases; unmatched junction bases: 6. CDR3 DNA: TGTGCCAGCAGCCCCTTGGGGGGGGACTACGAGCAGTACTTC. Amino acids: CASSPLGGDYEQYF. Supplemented by reference TRBV14 and TRBJ2-7, the full variable domain reads EAGVTQFPSHSVIEKGQTVTLRCDPISGHDNLYWYRRVMGKEIKFLLHFVKESKQDESGMPNNRFLAERTGGTYSTLKVQPAELEDSGVYFCASSPLGGDYEQYFGPGTRLTVT.

The rearrangement uses TRBV6-2 or TRBV6-3 and TRBJ1-5, with D possibly TRBD1 on 5 matching bases. The germline V gene encodes CDR1 MNHEY and CDR2 SVGEGT. With 0 bases removed from V and 3 bases from J, the gap between germline ends came to 9 bases. This CDR3 has 15 amino acids. The CDR3 DNA sequence: TGTGCCAGCAGTTACTCAAAGGGGTACAATCAGCCCCAGCATTTT. It translates to CASSYSKGYNQPQHF.

The V and J genes are TRBV27 and TRBJ1-1, with 7 nucleotides matching TRBD1. Germline CDR1 reads MNHEY; CDR2 reads SMNVEV (reference sequence). The CDR3 totals 15 residues. The trim removed 6 bases at V and 3 bases at J, leaving 10 bases unmatched. The CDR3 sequence: CASSLGPTGDTEAFF. In nucleotides, the CDR3 is TGTGCCAGCAGCCTGGGGCCTACAGGGGACACTGAAGCTTTCTTT.

The rearrangement links TRBV4-1 to TRBJ2-2; the D is unclear. CDR1 is MGHRA and CDR2 is YSYEKL in the germline V gene. CDR3 length: 14 amino acids. V was cut by 4 bases and J by 6 bases, with 12 bases left in between. CDR3 loop: CASSRQVNSGELFF. In DNA, the CDR3 is TGCGCCAGCAGCCGGCAGGTTAACTCCGGGGAGCTGTTTTTT.